The 3 T cell receptor beta chains below all came from one sample that was sequenced in a study of cytomegalovirus exposure and HLA in healthy donors. Vbeta (60) and Jbeta (13) primers were used in the PCR. Sequencing used immunoSEQ multiplex PCR; TCRdb keeps in-frame clones, though not all of them. The sample contains about 65,000 clones, approximately 80% of which appear only once. The sequencing sample was made of PBMCs. The receptors here all came from a girl under 18 in good health and CMV-seropositive.

The V call is TRBV10-3, the J call TRBJ1-4; D is unclear. Trimming removed 10 bases from V and 6 bases from J, with 18 bases in between. Germline lookup yields CDR1 ENHRY and CDR2 SYGVKD. The CDR3 sequence is 14 residues long. The CDR3 nucleotides read TGTGCCACCAAGGTCGGCAGCGTTGATGAAAAACTGTTTTTT. This translates into CATKVGSVDEKLFF.

The gene calls are TRBV6-1 and TRBJ2-3; 7 positions agree with TRBD2. Germline loops: CDR1 MNHNS, CDR2 SASEGT. This CDR3 has 15 amino acids. Losses at the gene ends were 0 bases for V and 3 bases for J; bases not matched to a gene: 3. The DNA for the CDR3 is TGTGCCAGCAGTGAAGCTCCAGCGGGGACAGATACGCAGTATTTT. It encodes CASSEAPAGTDTQYF.

This clone was seen once. This chain joins TRBV2 and TRBJ1-5, with a weak D call TRBD1 (6 bases). The CDR3 is 15 residues long. The germline gives CDR1 SNHLY, CDR2 FYNNEI. V lost 5 bases and J lost 3, with 14 bases in between. The CDR3 region is CASSPDRGLNQPQHF. The CDR3 region has the DNA TGTGCCAGCAGTCCGGACAGAGGGCTCAATCAGCCCCAGCATTTT.